This TCR beta chain was captured by sequencing in a study of blood T cell repertoires in COVID-19. This clone was detected only a few times. Per the original data handling: Reference gene primer amplification gave estimated nucleated cell counts. The table came from immunoSEQ multiplex PCR; TCRdb's copy has only in-frame clones and leaves some out. That table is the source of V, J and clone size, and D and trimming were worked out from the DNA. Among 230,000 or so clones listed, more than 75% were seen once. Sequenced material: PBMCs or T cells enriched from blood (not recorded which). The sequence came from a woman between 50 and 59 years old who had been exposed to COVID-19.

The CDR3, as DNA: TGTGCCAGCAGCTTAGATCGGGACAGGGACGAAAAACTGTTTTTT. Its translation: CASSLDRDRDEKLFF. The V call is TRBV11-2, the J call TRBJ1-4; 9 bases are a match to TRBD1. The J segment lost 8 bases and the V segment lost 0 bases, leaving 4 bases of the junction unmatched. There are 15 residues in the CDR3. Germline loops: CDR1 SGHAT, CDR2 FQNNGV.